Each of the 24 T cell receptor beta chains below was sequenced from the same sample in a study of cytomegalovirus exposure and HLA in healthy donors. The PCR ran on 60 Vbeta and 13 Jbeta primers. The assay was immunoSEQ multiplex PCR, and TCRdb's table has in-frame clones only and misses some. The sample has some 180,000 clones; more than 75% are singletons. The sequenced sample was PBMCs. The receptors stem from a woman in her twenties or thirties in good health and CMV-seropositive.

This chain links TRBV28 with TRBJ1-4; D is perhaps TRBD1 (6 bases). The CDR3 loop spans 13 amino acids. Germline V gene data show CDR1 as MDHEN and CDR2 as SYDVKM. The V and J ends lost 6 bases and 10 bases respectively, with 15 bases between them. In nucleotides, the CDR3 is TGTGCCAGCAGCTCGAGACAGGAAGGAAAACTGTTTTTT. Encoded protein: CASSSRQEGKLFF. Drawing the rest from reference TRBV28 and TRBJ1-4, the complete variable domain is DVKVTQSSRYLVKRTGEKVFLECVQDMDHENMFWYRQDPGLGLRLIYFSYDVKMKEKGDIPEGYSVSREKKERFSLILESASTNQTSMYLCASSSRQEGKLFFGSGTQLSVL.

This chain links TRBV28 with TRBJ2-7; D remains ambiguous. The CDR3 is made up of 13 amino acids. Trimming left V 2 bases short and J 10 bases short, with 15 bases between. Germline V gives CDR1 MDHEN, CDR2 SYDVKM. In DNA form, the CDR3 reads TGTGCCAGCAGTTTAATCTTTGGTTGGAGCCAGTACTTC. Protein product: CASSLIFGWSQYF. Based on the CDR3 plus reference TRBV28 and TRBJ2-7, the full variable domain is DVKVTQSSRYLVKRTGEKVFLECVQDMDHENMFWYRQDPGLGLRLIYFSYDVKMKEKGDIPEGYSVSREKKERFSLILESASTNQTSMYLCASSLIFGWSQYFGPGTRLTVT.

This clone was recorded once. The chain employs TRBV30 and TRBJ1-4; a possible D gene is TRBD1 (5 bases). Trimming took 7 bases from V and 0 from J, leaving 9 bases between them. Germline CDR1 reads GTSNPN; CDR2 reads SVGIG (reference sequence). The CDR3 runs 13 residues. CDR3 coding DNA: TGTGCCTTGGGGGGTGCAACTAATGAAAAACTGTTTTTT. Translating it yields CALGGATNEKLFF.

This clone has just one count. The chain recombines TRBV10-2 with TRBJ1-4, with D possibly being TRBD1 (6 bases). The CDR3 is made up of 14 amino acids. Trimming pared 6 bases from V and 8 bases from J, leaving 16 bases between. CDR1 and CDR2 from the germline V gene are WSHSY and SAAADI. The CDR3 nucleotides read TGCGCCAGCAGGAGAGACAGGTTGGAAGAAAAACTGTTTTTT. This gives the protein CASRRDRLEEKLFF.

V and J are TRBV7-3 and TRBJ2-4; possibly TRBD2 for D (5 bases). The germline V and J ends were trimmed by 5 bases and 5 bases, with 10 bases remaining between them. This CDR3 spans 13 amino acids. Germline V gives CDR1 SGHTA, CDR2 FQGTGA. CDR3 nucleotides: TGTGCCAGCAGCCCCGGAGGTCAAAACATTCAGTACTTC. This gives the protein CASSPGGQNIQYF.

V usage is TRBV9 and J usage is TRBJ1-4; no reliable D call. Germline V gene data show CDR1 as SGDLS and CDR2 as YYNGEE. Trimming took 4 bases from V and 3 from J, leaving 13 bases between them. This CDR3 is built from 15 residues. In nucleotides, the CDR3 is TGTGCCAGCAGCACCGGAGCGTCAGCTAATGAAAAACTGTTTTTT. Encoded protein: CASSTGASANEKLFF. The whole variable domain, remainder taken from reference TRBV9 and TRBJ1-4, is DSGVTQTPKHLITATGQRVTLRCSPRSGDLSVYWYQQSLDQGLQFLIQYYNGEERAKGNILERFSAQQFPDLHSELNLSSLELGDSALYFCASSTGASANEKLFFGSGTQLSVL.

The V and J genes are TRBV11-2 and TRBJ2-7; D is perhaps TRBD2 (6 bases). V was pared by 1 base and J by 2 bases, with 15 bases between. The length of the CDR3 is 16 residues. Germline V gives CDR1 SGHAT, CDR2 FQNNGV. The CDR3: CASSLGMAGRPYEQYF. The CDR3 DNA reads TGTGCCAGCAGCTTAGGAATGGCGGGGAGGCCCTACGAGCAGTACTTC.

The chain couples TRBV6-6 to TRBJ2-3, with unresolved D. The V gene's germline CDR1 is MNHNY and CDR2 SVGAGI (reference sequence). V was cut by 4 bases and J by 3 bases, with 5 bases left in between. This CDR3 has 12 amino acids. For the CDR3, the DNA is TGTGCCAGCAGTTTAGTAACAGATACGCAGTATTTT. The encoded protein is CASSLVTDTQYF.

This chain joins TRBV7-9 and TRBJ2-3, with 7 bases aligning to TRBD1. Looked up from germline, CDR1 is SEHNR and CDR2 is FQNEAQ (reference sequence). The CDR3 loop spans 16 amino acids. The ends lost 5 bases at V and 6 bases at J; junction bases unmatched: 14. The CDR3 is CASSPKTSGGYDTQYF. For the CDR3, the DNA is TGTGCCAGCAGCCCCAAGACCTCAGGGGGATACGATACGCAGTATTTT. Full variable domain (outside the CDR3, taken from reference TRBV7-9 and TRBJ2-3): DTGVSQNPRHKITKRGQNVTFRCDPISEHNRLYWYRQTLGQGPEFLTYFQNEAQLEKSRLLSDRFSAERPKGSFSTLEIQRTEQGDSAMYLCASSPKTSGGYDTQYFGPGTRLTVL.

The V call is TRBV7-2, the J call TRBJ1-5, with D perhaps matching TRBD1 (5 bases). Per the germline V gene, CDR1 is SGHTA and CDR2 is FQGNSA. The CDR3 sequence is 15 residues long. Trimming took off 5 bases at V and 4 bases at J, with 15 bases between the two ends. The CDR3 reads CASSPDGGANQPQHF. The CDR3 nucleotides are TGTGCCAGCAGCCCCGATGGTGGGGCAAATCAGCCCCAGCATTTT.

This clone has a single count. The chain links TRBV5-6 to TRBJ2-7, with D perhaps TRBD1 (6 bases). The ends were cut back, 2 bases at V and 9 bases at J, with 15 bases in the middle. This CDR3 is 13 amino acids long. Looked up from germline, CDR1 is SGHDT and CDR2 is YYEEEE. As DNA, the CDR3 is TGTGCCAGCAGCTTCGGACAGCTGGCCGGGCAGTACTTC. This translates into CASSFGQLAGQYF.

The rearrangement links TRBV28 to TRBJ1-2; 7 nucleotides match TRBD1. J was trimmed by 0 bases and V by 5 bases; bases with no gene match: 6. The CDR3 length is 15 residues. Germline CDR1 and CDR2: MDHEN and SYDVKM. The CDR3 here is CASSPTGRTNYGYTF. CDR3 DNA: TGTGCCAGCAGTCCGACAGGGCGTACTAACTATGGCTACACCTTC.

The chain combines TRBV28 with TRBJ1-2; D unclear. CDR1 is MDHEN, CDR2 SYDVKM, per germline. This CDR3 region has 15 residues. The ends were cut back, 6 bases at V and 4 bases at J, with 18 bases in the middle. The CDR3 sequence: CASRPPRGGLYGYTF. In DNA form, the CDR3 reads TGTGCCAGCAGACCCCCCCGGGGAGGGCTCTATGGCTACACCTTC.

This sequence joins TRBV30 and TRBJ1-6; tentative D call: TRBD1 (5 bases). Trimming stripped 0 bases from V and 4 bases from J, with 10 bases between. This CDR3 region has 15 residues. Germline V gives CDR1 GTSNPN, CDR2 SVGIG (reference sequence). The CDR3 DNA reads TGTGCCTGGAGTGTACCACGGGGGTATAATTCACCCCTCCACTTT. This gives the protein CAWSVPRGYNSPLHF. Combining the CDR3 with reference TRBV30 and TRBJ1-6 gives the whole variable domain SQTIHQWPATLVQPVGSPLSLECTVEGTSNPNLYWYRQAAGRGLQLLFYSVGIGQISSEVPQNLSASRPQDRQFILSSKKLLLSDSGFYLCAWSVPRGYNSPLHFGNGTRLTVT.

This clone was seen a few times. The chain recombines TRBV5-1 with TRBJ2-1, with 13 positions matching TRBD2. CDR1 and CDR2 (germline): SGHRS, YFSETQ. The CDR3 spans 15 residues. Trimming cost V 4 bases and J 5 bases; bases outside gene matches: 3. The CDR3 here is CASSRTSGGHNEQFF. The CDR3 DNA sequence: TGCGCCAGCAGCCGGACTAGCGGGGGCCACAATGAGCAGTTCTTC.

The V and J genes are TRBV5-1 and TRBJ2-3; 9 nucleotides match TRBD2. Germline V gives CDR1 SGHRS, CDR2 YFSETQ. With 9 bases clipped from V and 2 bases from J, the junction kept 10 bases outside the gene matches. This CDR3 is 15 amino acids long. The chain's CDR3 is CATMRGGGATDTQYF. CDR3 DNA sequence: TGCGCCACCATGCGGGGCGGGGGGGCCACAGATACGCAGTATTTT. Variable domain in full (rest from reference TRBV5-1 and TRBJ2-3): KAGVTQTPRYLIKTRGQQVTLSCSPISGHRSVSWYQQTPGQGLQFLFEYFSETQRNKGNFPGRFSGRQFSNSRSEMNVSTLELGDSALYLCATMRGGGATDTQYFGPGTRLTVL.

V and J are TRBV9 and TRBJ1-3; 7 bases map to TRBD1. The CDR3 covers 16 residues. From germline, CDR1 is SGDLS and CDR2 YYNGEE. Unmatched junction bases numbered 7, after V lost 1 base and J lost 3 bases. The CDR3 DNA reads TGTGCCAGCAGCGTAACAGGGGCGGCGGGTGGAAACACCATATATTTT. Its protein product is CASSVTGAAGGNTIYF.

This chain joins TRBV29-1 and TRBJ2-5, with 11 bases fitting TRBD1. Looked up from germline, CDR1 is SQVTM and CDR2 is ANQGSEA. The CDR3 length is 14 residues. Trimming cost V 8 bases and J 4 bases; bases outside gene matches: 9. The CDR3 region has the DNA TGCAGCATTGCCCGGACAGGGGGCCTAGAGACCCAGTACTTC. Its protein is CSIARTGGLETQYF.

The J gene is TRBJ2-7, the V gene TRBV5-1; 7 positions match TRBD1. Trimming removed 4 bases from V and 3 bases from J; junction bases left unmatched: 7. The CDR3 length is 14 residues. The germline gives CDR1 SGHRS, CDR2 YFSETQ. The CDR3 sequence: CASSPDRANYEQYF. CDR3 nucleotides: TGCGCCAGCAGCCCAGACAGGGCGAACTACGAGCAGTACTTC.

This clone has more than one count but fewer than ten. The chain is built from TRBV9 and TRBJ1-2; no clear D. Looked up from germline, CDR1 is SGDLS and CDR2 is YYNGEE. V lost 7 bases and J 5 bases, leaving 12 bases between the germline ends. The CDR3 loop spans 12 amino acids. DNA of the CDR3: TGTGCCAGCGGCGGGAGCCGATATGGCTACACCTTC. Translating gives CASGGSRYGYTF.

This clone was counted a few times. The chain uses TRBV10-2 and TRBJ1-5; the match to TRBD1 covers 10 bases. Germline assignment: CDR1 WSHSY and CDR2 SAAADI. V shed 5 bases and J 7 bases; nucleotides not matched to a gene: 5. The CDR3 spans 14 residues. The CDR3 DNA is TGCGCCAGCAGTTTCGGACAGGGGGGCCAGCCCCAGCATTTT. This codes for CASSFGQGGQPQHF.

The chain combines TRBV19 with TRBJ1-6; D unresolved. The CDR3 loop spans 13 amino acids. Germline V gene sequence: CDR1 LNHDA, CDR2 SQIVND (reference sequence). The V and J ends lost 5 bases and 10 bases respectively, with 12 bases between them. CDR3 amino acids: CASSFRGGSPLHF. The CDR3 nucleotides read TGTGCCAGTAGTTTCCGGGGTGGATCACCCCTCCACTTT.

This clone appeared a single time. The chain couples TRBV2 to TRBJ2-7; possible D gene TRBD1, 8 bases. Deletions cut 6 bases from V and 4 bases from J, with 13 bases between. Germline assignment: CDR1 SNHLY and CDR2 FYNNEI. CDR3 length: 13 amino acids. CDR3: CASRQGGRYEQYF. The CDR3 DNA is TGTGCCAGCAGACAGGGGGGGCGGTACGAGCAGTACTTC.

This clone was picked up a small number of times. V usage is TRBV10-3 and J usage is TRBJ1-2; 7 nucleotides line up with TRBD1. V was clipped by 2 bases and J by 8 bases; unmatched bases: 2. The CDR3 length is 12 residues. Per germline, CDR1 ENHRY and CDR2 SYGVKD. For the CDR3, the DNA is TGTGCCATCAGTGAGGGACAGGAAGGCTACACCTTC. Encoded protein: CAISEGQEGYTF.